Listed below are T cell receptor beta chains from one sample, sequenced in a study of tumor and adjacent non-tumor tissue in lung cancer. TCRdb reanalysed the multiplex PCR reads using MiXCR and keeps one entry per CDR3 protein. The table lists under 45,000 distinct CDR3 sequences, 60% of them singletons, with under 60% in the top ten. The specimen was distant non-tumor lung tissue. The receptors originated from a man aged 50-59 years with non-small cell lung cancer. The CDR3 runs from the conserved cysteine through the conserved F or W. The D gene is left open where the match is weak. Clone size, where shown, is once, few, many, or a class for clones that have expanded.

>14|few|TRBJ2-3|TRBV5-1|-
CASSPRQGADTQYF
TGCGCCAGCAGCCCCAGGCAGGGAGCAGATACGCAGTATTTT
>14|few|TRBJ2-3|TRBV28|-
CASKLGLSTDTQYF
TGTGCCAGCAAGTTGGGTCTGTCCACAGATACGCAGTATTTT
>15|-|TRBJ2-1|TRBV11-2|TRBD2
CASSRQAGDPNEQFF
TGTGCCAGCAGCCGTCAGGCGGGAGACCCCAATGAGCAGTTCTTC
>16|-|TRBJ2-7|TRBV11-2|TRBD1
CASSLALPGQALVQHF
TGTGCCAGCAGTTTAGCCCTTCCTGGACAGGCTTTGGTGCAGCACTTC
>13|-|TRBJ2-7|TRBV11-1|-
CASSLSGLLGHYF
TGTGCAAGCAGCTTATCGGGGCTCTTGGGGCACTACTTC
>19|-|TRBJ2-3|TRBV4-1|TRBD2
CARSQDRPSGSRFSDTQYF
TGCGCCAGAAGCCAAGATAGGCCTAGCGGGTCACGGTTTTCAGATACGCAATATTTT
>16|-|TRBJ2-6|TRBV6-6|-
CASSSKTGSGANVLTF
TGTGCCAGCAGCTCCAAAACGGGGTCTGGGGCCAACGTCCTGACTTTC
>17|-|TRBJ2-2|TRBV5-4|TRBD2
CASSLQLAGDNTGELFF
TGTGCCAGCAGCCTGCAACTAGCGGGAGATAACACCGGGGAGCTGTTTTTT
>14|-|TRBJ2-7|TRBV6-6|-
CASSSPGIAYEQYF
TGTGCCAGCAGTTCGCCAGGTATCGCATACGAGCAGTACTTC
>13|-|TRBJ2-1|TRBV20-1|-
CSTTRGNFNEQFF
TGCAGTACGACTAGGGGGAACTTCAATGAGCAGTTCTTC
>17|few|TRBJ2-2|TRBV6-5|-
CVSRGWGFLGRTGVLFF
TGTGTCAGCAGAGGATGGGGATTTCTGGGGCGAACCGGGGTGCTGTTTTTT
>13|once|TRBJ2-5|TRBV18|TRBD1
CPSSPRQGEIQYF
TGTCCCAGCTCACCACGACAGGGAGAGATCCAGTACTTC
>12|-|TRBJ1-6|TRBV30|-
CACRQVSSPLQF
TGTGCCTGCCGACAGGTTAGCTCACCCCTCCAGTTT
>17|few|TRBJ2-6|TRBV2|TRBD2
CASSKPTAGVGANVLTF
TGTGCCAGCAGTAAACCGACCGCGGGGGTTGGGGCCAACGTCCTGACTTTC
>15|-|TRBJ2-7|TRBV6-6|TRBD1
CASSKSGDSTYERYF
TGTGCCAGCAGTAAATCAGGGGACAGCACCTACGAGCGGTACTTC
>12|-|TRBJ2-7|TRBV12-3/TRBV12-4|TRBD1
CASSNRGWHQYF
TGTGCCAGCAGTAACAGGGGGTGGCATCAGTACTTC
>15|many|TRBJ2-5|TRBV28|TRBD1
CASTLDRVWRETQYF
TGTGCCAGCACCCTAGACAGGGTATGGCGAGAGACCCAGTACTTC
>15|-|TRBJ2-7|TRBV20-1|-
CSAASIQDKWHEQYF
TGCAGTGCCGCGTCAATACAGGACAAGTGGCACGAGCAGTACTTC